The T cell receptor (beta chain) under discussion was sequenced for a study of shared clonotypes between healthy human individuals. The CDR3 covers 14 residues. In germline, CDR1 is LNHNV, CDR2 YYDKDF (reference sequence). The germline V and J ends were trimmed by 5 bases and 0 bases, with 5 bases remaining between them. Only one count was recorded for this clone. Its antigen is not known. In the original processing: Junction-only immunoSEQ data arrived without quality scores, meaning filtering differed. Sequencing was performed with immunoSEQ multiplex PCR; in TCRdb, only in-frame clones are kept and a portion is missing. That table gives V, J and clone size, and the DNA gave D and trimming. The sample consists of more than 1,200,000 clones, approximately 98.5% of them appearing once. A CD45RA-negative memory subset and a CD45RA+ naive subset were separated from the CD4+ cells. General study findings and limits: Clonotype sharing levels among donors were expected to vary with sequencing depth. Non-shared clonotypes were found to have lower generation probabilities than the clonotypes that were shared by all four of the sorted-subset donors.

The chain recombines TRBV15 with TRBJ2-6; D not certain. The sample comprised naive CD4+ T cells sorted from blood. Sample subset: CD45RA+ positively selected. The TCR originated in a man younger than 40 in good health. CDR3 sequence (DNA): TGTGCCACCAGCGTACCCTCTGGGGCCAACGTCCTGACTTTC. Its translation: CATSVPSGANVLTF.